These 19 T cell receptor beta chains originate from one sample sequenced in a study of naive and memory T cell subsets. An equimolar mix of two oligonucleotides served as the beta constant-region primer for TRBC1 and TRBC2. From the UMI-ligation and nested PCR reads, TCRdb called clonotypes with MiXCR, one entry per CDR3 protein. The repertoire includes tens of thousands of distinct CDR3 sequences, 7% to 8% of them detected once, and over 1.5% sits in the top ten. The source material was central memory CD4+ T cells from blood. These TCRs come from a human donor in good health.

Ten or more counts support this clonotype. V usage is TRBV7-2 and J usage is TRBJ2-1, with TRBD2 identical over 14 bases. V shed 6 bases, J shed 9 bases, and the junction held 13 bases outside the gene matches. The CDR3 extends over 17 amino acids. CDR1 is SGHTA and CDR2 is FQGNSA in the germline V gene. CDR3 coding DNA: TGTGCCAGCAGGCCTAGAGGACTAGCGGGAGGAGTTAGTGAGCAGTTCTTC. Its translation is CASRPRGLAGGVSEQFF. The complete variable domain, with remaining parts taken from reference TRBV7-2 and TRBJ2-1, reads GAGVSQSPSNKVTEKGKDVELRCDPISGHTALYWYRQSLGQGLEFLIYFQGNSAPDKSGLPSDRFSAERTGGSVSTLTIQRTQQEDSAVYLCASRPRGLAGGVSEQFFGPGTRLTVL.

The chain has TRBV24-1 and TRBJ2-7; D might be TRBD2 (6 bases). The V end was cut by 5 bases, the J end by 3 bases, with 10 bases between. There are 13 residues in the CDR3. Per germline, CDR1 KGHDR and CDR2 SFDVKD. The CDR3 bases are TGTGCCACCAGTGTCGGTAGCGGCTACGAGCAGTACTTC. This encodes CATSVGSGYEQYF.

Many counts were recorded for this clonotype. The chain combines TRBV4-3 with TRBJ2-7; a possible D gene is TRBD2 (6 bases). V shed 0 bases and J shed 6 bases, with 24 bases lying between them. CDR3 size: 18 residues. Germline loops: CDR1 LGHNA, CDR2 YSLEER. The DNA for the CDR3 is TGCGCCAGCAGCCAAGATCCCCCGGGGGTCGACTGGCACGGCGAGCAGTACTTC. It yields the protein CASSQDPPGVDWHGEQYF.

This clonotype was seen ten or more times. The gene calls are TRBV29-1 and TRBJ1-1; unclear D gene. Germline values: CDR1 SQVTM, CDR2 ANQGSEA. V was cut by 6 bases and J by 0 bases, with 11 bases left in between. The CDR3 spans 13 residues. DNA for the CDR3: TGCAGCGTAGGGAGAGGGATGAACACTGAAGCTTTCTTT. Residues: CSVGRGMNTEAFF.

This chain uses TRBV4-2 with TRBJ2-2; 8 bases agree with TRBD2. With 0 bases clipped from V and 5 bases from J, the junction kept 11 bases outside the gene matches. Per the germline V gene, CDR1 is LGHNA and CDR2 is YNFKEQ. The CDR3 runs 18 residues. The CDR3 DNA follows: TGTGCCAGCAGCCAAGATCCGCCCGGGAGGGTGGGGACCGGGGAGCTGTTTTTT. Its translation is CASSQDPPGRVGTGELFF.

The table lists this clonotype with a few counts. The gene calls are TRBV2 and TRBJ2-3; D gene ambiguous. Trimming removed 4 bases from V and 4 bases from J, with 15 bases in between. The germline gives CDR1 SNHLY, CDR2 FYNNEI. This CDR3 is 15 amino acids long. The CDR3 region is CASSAERTNADTQYF. The CDR3 bases are TGTGCCAGCAGTGCAGAGAGGACCAACGCAGATACGCAGTATTTT.

This clonotype has ten or more counts. This rearrangement joins TRBV12-3 or TRBV12-4 to TRBJ1-1, with D possibly TRBD1 on 5 matching bases. There are 14 residues in the CDR3. Trimming took 6 bases from V and 0 from J, leaving 11 bases between them. The CDR3 sequence: CASSLGRVNTEAFF. The CDR3, as DNA: TGTGCCAGCAGCCTGGGACGGGTGAACACTGAAGCTTTCTTT.

J is TRBJ2-1 and V is TRBV12-3 or TRBV12-4, with TRBD2 as a possible D gene (5 bases). This CDR3 has 16 residues. V was cut by 6 bases and J by 6 bases, with 21 bases left in between. The CDR3 nucleotides are TGTGCCAGCAGGCCTGAGGGAAAGAAGGCTGTCAATGAGCAGTTCTTC. Amino acids: CASRPEGKKAVNEQFF.

This clonotype has a count of ten or more. This chain connects TRBV9 to TRBJ2-5, with D perhaps TRBD2 (5 bases). CDR1 is SGDLS, CDR2 YYNGEE, per germline. CDR3 length: 17 residues. Between the trimmed V and J ends, which lost 1 base and 5 bases, there was a span of 21 bases. CDR3 loop: CASSVTPGISPGETQYF. The CDR3 nucleotides read TGTGCCAGCAGCGTAACACCCGGGATTAGCCCGGGGGAGACCCAGTACTTC.

This clonotype has at least ten counts. The rearrangement joins TRBV6-2 or TRBV6-3 to TRBJ1-5, with D perhaps TRBD1 (5 bases). Trimming pared 8 bases from V and 3 bases from J, leaving 14 bases between. The CDR3 has 14 residues. Looked up from germline, CDR1 is MNHEY and CDR2 is SVGEGT. For the CDR3, the DNA is TGTGCCAGCTCATGGGCAGGGAACAATCAGCCCCAGCATTTT. This gives the protein CASSWAGNNQPQHF.

The table lists this clonotype with many counts. The chain joins TRBV5-1 to TRBJ1-1, with 8 bases aligning to TRBD1. J gave up 0 bases and V 4 bases, and 5 bases lay outside the gene matches. This CDR3 has 15 amino acids. Germline V lookup: CDR1 SGHRS, CDR2 YFSETQ. As DNA, the CDR3 is TGCGCCAGCAGCAGACAGGGGTCCATGAACACTGAAGCTTTCTTT. Its protein product is CASSRQGSMNTEAFF.

This clonotype was observed a few times. This chain joins TRBV7-8 and TRBJ2-7; TRBD2 matches 9 bases. The germline V gene has CDR1 SGHVS and CDR2 FQNEAQ. This CDR3 is 17 amino acids long. V was pared by 4 bases and J by 4 bases, with 14 bases of the junction left unmatched. In DNA, the CDR3 is TGTGCCAGCAGCTATTCGGTTGTGGCGCTAGCGGGGTACGAGCAGTACTTC. Translated, it gives CASSYSVVALAGYEQYF.

This clonotype was found a few times. The chain employs TRBV18 and TRBJ2-1; 7 bases line up with TRBD1. The CDR3 totals 16 residues. The V and J ends lost 3 bases and 9 bases, in that order; junction bases with no gene match: 14. CDR1 and CDR2 from the germline V gene are KGHSH and LQKENI. This CDR3 is CASSPRKLGTAGEQFF. Written as DNA, the CDR3 is TGTGCCAGCTCACCGCGGAAGCTCGGGACAGCCGGTGAGCAGTTCTTC.

This clonotype appeared a few times. This rearrangement joins TRBV6-2 or TRBV6-3 to TRBJ2-1; 11 bases line up with TRBD2. The CDR3 covers 16 residues. Germline loops: CDR1 MNHEY, CDR2 SVGEGT. After removal of 5 bases from V and 5 bases from J, the junction contained 8 bases not matched to a gene. CDR3 protein: CASSTFLAGGNNEQFF. CDR3 nucleotides: TGTGCCAGCAGTACCTTCCTAGCGGGGGGAAACAATGAGCAGTTCTTC.

In this sample, this clonotype turned up many times. The chain is built from TRBV3-2 and TRBJ1-5. TRBV3-2 has pseudogene status. The CDR3 has 15 amino acids. CDR3: CASSQDKRYNQPQHF. As DNA, the CDR3 is TGTGCCAGCAGCCAAGATAAGCGGTACAATCAGCCCCAGCATTTT.

This rearrangement joins TRBV11-1 to TRBJ2-3, with D possibly TRBD1 on 6 matching bases. CDR1 is SGHAT, CDR2 FQDESV, per germline (reference sequence). The V end lost 4 bases, the J end lost 10 bases, and 9 bases lay between the germline ends. The CDR3 is 11 amino acids. CDR3 bases: TGTGCCAGCAGCTACAGGGTAGCGCAGTATTTT. It translates to CASSYRVAQYF.

This clonotype was detected many times. V is TRBV5-4 and J is TRBJ2-1; 8 bases match TRBD1. Losses at the gene ends were 4 bases for V and 0 bases for J; bases not matched to a gene: 3. Germline CDR1 reads SGHNT; CDR2 reads YYREEE (reference sequence). The CDR3 runs 15 residues. CDR3 region: CASSGQGGSYNEQFF. As DNA, the CDR3 is TGTGCCAGCAGCGGACAGGGTGGCTCCTACAATGAGCAGTTCTTC.

The CDR3 DNA sequence: TGTGCCAGCAGCTTACGTGAGGTTTATGAGCAGTTCTTC. The encoded protein is CASSLREVYEQFF. The chain uses TRBV7-9 and TRBJ2-1; no reliable D call. The CDR3 covers 13 residues. Germline assignment: CDR1 SEHNR and CDR2 FQNEAQ (reference sequence). Trimming took 2 bases from V and 8 from J, leaving 10 bases between them.

This clonotype was counted ten times or more. The DNA for the CDR3 is TGTGCCATCAGTGACAAGGAGTACGAGCAGTACTTC. Translation: CAISDKEYEQYF. The gene calls are TRBV10-3 and TRBJ2-7, with unresolved D. In germline, CDR1 is ENHRY, CDR2 SYGVKD. V gave up 3 bases and J gave up 4 bases, with 7 bases separating them. The CDR3 totals 12 residues.